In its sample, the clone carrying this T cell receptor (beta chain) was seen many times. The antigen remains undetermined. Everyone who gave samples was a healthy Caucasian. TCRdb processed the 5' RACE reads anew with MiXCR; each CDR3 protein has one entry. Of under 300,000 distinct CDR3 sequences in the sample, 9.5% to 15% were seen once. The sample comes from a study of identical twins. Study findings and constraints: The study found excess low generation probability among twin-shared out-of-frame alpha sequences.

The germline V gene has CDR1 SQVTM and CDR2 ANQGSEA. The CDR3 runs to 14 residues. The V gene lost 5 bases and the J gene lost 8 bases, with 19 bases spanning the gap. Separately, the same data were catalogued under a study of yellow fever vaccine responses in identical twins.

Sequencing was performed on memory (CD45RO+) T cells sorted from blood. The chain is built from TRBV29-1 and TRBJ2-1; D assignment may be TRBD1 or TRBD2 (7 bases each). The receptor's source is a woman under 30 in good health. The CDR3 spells CSVITGAGGDEQFF. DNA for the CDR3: TGCAGCGTTATCACCGGGGCAGGGGGGGATGAGCAGTTCTTC.